This passage covers 20 T cell receptor beta chains from one sample sequenced in a study of blood T cell repertoires in COVID-19. The protocol was immunoSEQ multiplex PCR, while the TCRdb copy is restricted to in-frame clones and leaves out a portion. The sample gives approximately 200,000 clones, 75% to 90% of which show up once; roughly 4% is in the top ten. The sequenced material came from PBMCs or T cells enriched from blood (not recorded which). The origin of the receptors is a woman aged 25 to 39 who had been exposed to COVID-19.

The chain has TRBV2 and TRBJ1-3; the D is unclear. Per germline, CDR1 SNHLY and CDR2 FYNNEI. V was cut by 3 bases and J by 1 base, with 4 bases left in between. The CDR3 loop spans 13 amino acids. This chain's CDR3 is CASSDASGNTIYF. The CDR3 bases are TGTGCCAGCAGTGACGCGTCTGGAAACACCATATATTTT.

The chain couples TRBV21-1 to TRBJ1-2. TRBV21-1 is termed a pseudogene. CDR3 length: 16 amino acids. CDR3 sequence: CASSKLGRLGEDGYTF. As DNA, the CDR3 is TGTGCCAGCAGCAAATTAGGTCGACTGGGAGAGGATGGCTACACCTTC.

The V and J genes are TRBV19 and TRBJ2-2; TRBD2 aligns across 7 bases. CDR3 length: 15 residues. With V trimmed by 5 bases and J by 6 bases, 9 bases remained unmatched. The germline gives CDR1 LNHDA, CDR2 SQIVND (reference sequence). The CDR3 region is CASSSQGRGAGELFF. CDR3 nucleotide sequence: TGTGCCAGTAGTTCCCAGGGACGGGGGGCCGGGGAGCTGTTTTTT.

The chain links TRBV10-3 to TRBJ1-2, with TRBD1 identical over 12 bases. From germline, CDR1 is ENHRY and CDR2 SYGVKD. The length of the CDR3 is 16 residues. Germline trimming cut 0 bases from V and 6 bases from J; bases unmatched to any gene: 5. This CDR3 is CAISESGTGGADGYTF. The CDR3, as DNA: TGTGCCATCAGTGAGTCGGGGACAGGGGGCGCAGATGGCTACACCTTC.

V is TRBV6-1 and J is TRBJ1-5, with TRBD1 matching over 10 bases. V shed 4 bases and J 1 base; nucleotides not matched to a gene: 10. Per the germline V gene, CDR1 is MNHNS and CDR2 is SASEGT. The CDR3 is 18 residues long. The DNA for the CDR3 is TGTGCCAGCAGTGCCCGGGACAGGGGCCGTAAAAGCAATCAGCCCCAGCATTTT. Protein product: CASSARDRGRKSNQPQHF.

This chain joins TRBV7-9 and TRBJ2-3, with 9 positions matching TRBD2. Germline V lookup: CDR1 SEHNR, CDR2 FQNEAQ (reference sequence). This CDR3 has 16 residues. V lost 5 bases, J lost 3 bases, and 9 bases stayed unmatched. The CDR3 reads CASSSRRGGSTDTQYF. The CDR3 DNA reads TGTGCCAGCAGCAGCCGGCGGGGGGGGTCAACAGATACGCAGTATTTT. Variable domain in full (rest from reference TRBV7-9 and TRBJ2-3): DTGVSQNPRHKITKRGQNVTFRCDPISEHNRLYWYRQTLGQGPEFLTYFQNEAQLEKSRLLSDRFSAERPKGSFSTLEIQRTEQGDSAMYLCASSSRRGGSTDTQYFGPGTRLTVL.

V and J are TRBV5-1 and TRBJ2-7; D might be TRBD2 (7 bases). Per germline, CDR1 SGHRS and CDR2 YFSETQ. CDR3 length: 14 residues. The V and J ends lost 5 bases and 2 bases respectively, with 14 bases between them. CDR3 sequence reads: CASRVVGGPYEQYF. In DNA, the CDR3 is TGCGCCAGCAGAGTCGTCGGGGGGCCCTACGAGCAGTACTTC.

The genes are TRBV27 and TRBJ1-1; D is unclear. Per the germline V gene, CDR1 is MNHEY and CDR2 is SMNVEV (reference sequence). V lost 5 bases, J lost 1 base, and 8 bases lay in between. The CDR3 consists of 13 residues. CDR3 sequence reads: CASSPRQNTEAFF. In DNA, the CDR3 is TGTGCCAGCAGTCCCCGACAGAACACTGAAGCTTTCTTT.

V usage is TRBV3-1 (or the pseudogene TRBV3-2) and J usage is TRBJ1-1; D remains unclear. The V end lost 1 base, the J end lost 1 base, and 7 bases lay between the germline ends. Germline V gives CDR1 LGHDT, CDR2 YNNKEL (reference sequence). The CDR3 consists of 14 residues. This CDR3 is CASSQVGRNTEAFF. CDR3 bases: TGTGCCAGCAGCCAAGTTGGCAGGAACACTGAAGCTTTCTTT.

The chain recombines TRBV9 with TRBJ1-5; possibly TRBD1 for D (6 bases). Germline CDR1 and CDR2: SGDLS and YYNGEE. This CDR3 has 15 amino acids. Trimming took 4 bases from V and 3 from J, leaving 14 bases between them. The CDR3 DNA reads TGTGCCAGCAGCCCGAGCGGGGGGCTCAATCAGCCCCAGCATTTT. Its translation is CASSPSGGLNQPQHF. The whole variable domain, remainder taken from reference TRBV9 and TRBJ1-5, is DSGVTQTPKHLITATGQRVTLRCSPRSGDLSVYWYQQSLDQGLQFLIQYYNGEERAKGNILERFSAQQFPDLHSELNLSSLELGDSALYFCASSPSGGLNQPQHFGDGTRLSIL.

J is TRBJ1-3 and V is TRBV5-1; D is perhaps TRBD1 (5 bases). Trimming left V 1 base short and J 7 bases short, with 9 bases between. Germline CDR1 SGHRS, CDR2 YFSETQ. This CDR3 spans 13 amino acids. The CDR3 DNA reads TGCGCCAGCAGCTTGCAGGGAAGGAACACCATATATTTT. It yields the protein CASSLQGRNTIYF.

The chain carries TRBV27 and TRBJ2-1, with 7 positions matching TRBD1. This CDR3 comprises 15 residues. CDR1 and CDR2 (germline): MNHEY, SMNVEV (reference sequence). V shed 7 bases and J 0 bases; nucleotides not matched to a gene: 6. The CDR3 DNA is TGTGCCAGCACAGGACAGGCTAGCTCCTACAATGAGCAGTTCTTC. Its translation: CASTGQASSYNEQFF.

J is TRBJ1-1 and V is TRBV5-1; 7 bases line up with TRBD1. The V and J ends lost 3 bases and 5 bases, in that order; junction bases with no gene match: 10. Germline CDR1 and CDR2: SGHRS and YFSETQ. The CDR3 loop spans 15 amino acids. DNA of the CDR3: TGCGCCAGCAGCTCCGGGGGACAGTGGGCGACTGAAGCTTTCTTT. It specifies CASSSGGQWATEAFF.

The rearrangement joins TRBV4-2 to TRBJ1-4, with TRBD1 matching 8 bases. Unmatched junction bases numbered 9, after V lost 0 bases and J lost 0 bases. CDR3 length: 19 amino acids. Germline loops: CDR1 LGHNA, CDR2 YNFKEQ. In DNA form, the CDR3 reads TGTGCCAGCAGCCAAGATCGTAGACAGGGGAGGGCAACTAATGAAAAACTGTTTTTT. Protein product: CASSQDRRQGRATNEKLFF.

The V call is TRBV28, the J call TRBJ1-1; D is unclear. V was pared by 5 bases and J by 1 base, with 14 bases between. The CDR3 is made up of 15 amino acids. Germline CDR1 and CDR2: MDHEN and SYDVKM. The CDR3 loop is CASSRRALGNTEAFF. The CDR3 DNA reads as TGTGCCAGCAGTCGTCGCGCCCTAGGGAACACTGAAGCTTTCTTT.

In regard to this clone: Additional DNA sequences in this sample encode the identical CDR3. The genes are TRBV4-1 and TRBJ2-7; the D gene is possibly TRBD1 (5 bases). The CDR3 is 13 residues long. Trimming pared 3 bases from V and 4 bases from J, leaving 10 bases between. Germline-derived CDR1 and CDR2 are MGHRA and YSYEKL. DNA for the CDR3: TGCGCCAGCAGCCAGGATAGGGGTTACGAGCAGTACTTC. This gives the protein CASSQDRGYEQYF.

This chain joins TRBV11-2 and TRBJ2-7; tentative D call: TRBD1 (6 bases). With 2 bases removed from V and 0 bases from J, the gap between germline ends came to 17 bases. The germline V gene has CDR1 SGHAT and CDR2 FQNNGV. The CDR3 sequence is 17 residues long. The CDR3 bases are TGTGCCAGCAGCTTATTTTGGACCACAGGGAACTCCTACGAGCAGTACTTC. It codes for CASSLFWTTGNSYEQYF.

The gene calls are TRBV3-1 (or the pseudogene TRBV3-2) and TRBJ1-6; the D gene is possibly TRBD1 (6 bases). There are 20 residues in the CDR3. Germline-derived CDR1 and CDR2 are LGHDT and YNNKEL (reference sequence). V was cut by 2 bases and J by 10 bases, with 30 bases left in between. In DNA, the CDR3 is TGTGCCAGCAGCCAAAGAGCCGGGTACAGGGACATTCTAGGCGGGTCACCCCTCCACTTT. Translating it yields CASSQRAGYRDILGGSPLHF.

The chain joins TRBV28 to TRBJ1-6; D perhaps matches TRBD1 (5 bases). V lost 2 bases, J lost 7 bases, and 12 bases lay in between. CDR1 is MDHEN, CDR2 SYDVKM, per germline. CDR3 size: 15 residues. The CDR3 DNA sequence: TGTGCCAGCAGTTTAAGCGTGACAGCAAATTCACCCCTCCACTTT. Residues: CASSLSVTANSPLHF.

CDR3 DNA: TGTGCCTGGAGTGGGTCTCCTAGGGGTTTCTACGAGCAGTACTTC. Translated, it gives CAWSGSPRGFYEQYF. The rearrangement uses TRBV30 and TRBJ2-7; tentative D call: TRBD1 (5 bases). CDR3 length equals 15 residues. V shed 1 base and J shed 3 bases, with 16 bases lying between them. Germline assignment: CDR1 GTSNPN and CDR2 SVGIG (reference sequence).